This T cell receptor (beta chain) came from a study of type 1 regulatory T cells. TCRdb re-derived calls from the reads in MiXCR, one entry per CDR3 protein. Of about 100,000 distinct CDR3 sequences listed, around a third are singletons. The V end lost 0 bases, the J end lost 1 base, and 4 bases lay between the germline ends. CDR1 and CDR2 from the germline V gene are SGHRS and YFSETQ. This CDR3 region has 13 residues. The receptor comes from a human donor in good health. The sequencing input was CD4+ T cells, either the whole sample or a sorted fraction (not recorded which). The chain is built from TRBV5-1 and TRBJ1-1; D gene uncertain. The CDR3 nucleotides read TGCGCCAGCAGCTTGGAACAGAACACTGAAGCTTTCTTT. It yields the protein CASSLEQNTEAFF. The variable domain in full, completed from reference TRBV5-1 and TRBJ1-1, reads KAGVTQTPRYLIKTRGQQVTLSCSPISGHRSVSWYQQTPGQGLQFLFEYFSETQRNKGNFPGRFSGRQFSNSRSEMNVSTLELGDSALYLCASSLEQNTEAFFGQGTRLTVV.